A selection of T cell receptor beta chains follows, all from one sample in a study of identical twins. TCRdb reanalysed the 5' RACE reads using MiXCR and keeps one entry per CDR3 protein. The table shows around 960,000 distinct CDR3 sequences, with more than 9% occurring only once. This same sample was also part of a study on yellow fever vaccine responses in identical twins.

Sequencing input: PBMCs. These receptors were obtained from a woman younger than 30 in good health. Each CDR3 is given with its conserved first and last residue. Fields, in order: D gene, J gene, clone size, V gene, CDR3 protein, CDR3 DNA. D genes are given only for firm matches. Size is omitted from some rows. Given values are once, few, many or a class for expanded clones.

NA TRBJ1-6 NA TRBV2 CASNDDRRINSPLHF TGTGCCAGCAACGATGACAGGAGGATAAATTCACCCCTCCACTTT
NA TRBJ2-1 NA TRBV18 CASSPPGENEQFF TGTGCCAGCTCACCACCGGGAGAAAATGAGCAGTTCTTC
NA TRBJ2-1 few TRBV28 CASSLTGTPRFF TGTGCCAGCAGCCTAACCGGGACACCACGCTTCTTC
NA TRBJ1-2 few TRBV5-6 CASSSQSQEWYGYTF TGTGCCAGCAGCTCGCAGTCACAGGAATGGTATGGCTACACCTTC
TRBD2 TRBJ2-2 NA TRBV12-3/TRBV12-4 CASSLLSGRAWANTGELFF TGTGCCAGCAGTTTGCTTAGCGGGAGGGCCTGGGCGAACACCGGGGAGCTGTTTTTT
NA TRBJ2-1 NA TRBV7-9 CATVGTGGDNEQFF TGTGCCACAGTAGGCACGGGCGGGGACAATGAGCAGTTCTTC
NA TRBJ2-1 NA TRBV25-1 CASSHIRSSYNEQFF TGTGCCAGCAGTCACATTCGTAGCTCCTACAATGAGCAGTTCTTC
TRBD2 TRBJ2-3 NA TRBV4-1 CASSHWTSGRDTQYF TGCGCCAGCAGCCACTGGACTAGCGGGAGAGATACGCAGTATTTT
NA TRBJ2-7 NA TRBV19 CASSSLGTNTYEQYF TGTGCCAGTAGTTCCCTGGGGACAAACACCTACGAGCAGTACTTC
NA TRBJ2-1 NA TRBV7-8 CASSSRLEGYNEQFF TGTGCCAGCAGCTCCCGACTAGAGGGCTACAATGAGCAGTTCTTC
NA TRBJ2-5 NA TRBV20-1 CSAPSGGTQYF TGCAGTGCTCCCTCGGGTGGGACCCAGTACTTC
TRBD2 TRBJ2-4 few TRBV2 CASTTREGLNIQYF TGTGCCAGCACCACTAGGGAGGGTTTAAACATTCAGTACTTC
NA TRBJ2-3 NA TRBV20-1 CSARDGGTALDTQYF TGCAGTGCTAGAGATGGGGGGACAGCTTTAGATACGCAGTATTTT
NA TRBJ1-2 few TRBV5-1 CASSLEGRDYGYTF TGCGCCAGCAGCTTGGAAGGCAGAGACTATGGCTACACCTTC
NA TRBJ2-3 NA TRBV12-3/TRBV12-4 CASQTGADTQYF TGTGCCAGCCAGACGGGGGCCGATACGCAGTATTTT
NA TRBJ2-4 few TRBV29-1 CSVEDSGSLKNIQYF TGCAGCGTTGAAGATAGTGGCAGCTTAAAAAACATTCAGTACTTC
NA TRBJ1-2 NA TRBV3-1 CASSQGGNLGYTF TGTGCCAGCAGCCAAGGGGGCAATCTTGGCTACACCTTC
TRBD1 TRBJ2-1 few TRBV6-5 CASSYGDRAEQFF TGTGCCAGCAGTTACGGGGACAGGGCTGAGCAGTTCTTC
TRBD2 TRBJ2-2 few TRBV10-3 CAISLGLAENTGELFF TGTGCCATCAGTCTGGGACTAGCGGAGAACACCGGGGAGCTGTTTTTT
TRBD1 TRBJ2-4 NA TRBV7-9 CASSSPGQPNIQYF TGTGCCAGCAGCTCACCGGGACAGCCAAACATTCAGTACTTC
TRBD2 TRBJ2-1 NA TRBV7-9 CASSPRTSGIDNEQFF TGTGCCAGCAGCCCTCGGACTAGCGGGATCGACAATGAGCAGTTCTTC
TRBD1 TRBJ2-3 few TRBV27 CASPGTDTDTQYF TGTGCCAGCCCAGGGACAGACACAGATACGCAGTATTTT
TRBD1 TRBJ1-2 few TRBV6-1 CASIAQGIKKGYTF TGTGCCAGCATTGCACAGGGGATTAAGAAGGGCTACACCTTC
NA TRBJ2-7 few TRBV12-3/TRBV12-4 CASSLVTLGEQYF TGTGCCAGCAGTTTAGTTACTCTGGGCGAGCAGTACTTC
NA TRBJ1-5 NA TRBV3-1 CASSQAWENQPQHF TGTGCCAGCAGCCAAGCTTGGGAAAATCAGCCCCAGCATTTT
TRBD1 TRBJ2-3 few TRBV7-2 CASSLPRQGWFTDTQYF TGTGCCAGCAGCTTACCCCGACAGGGCTGGTTCACAGATACGCAGTATTTT
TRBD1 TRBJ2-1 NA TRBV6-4 CASSEGTGEYNEQFF TGTGCCAGCAGTGAAGGGACAGGGGAGTACAATGAGCAGTTCTTC
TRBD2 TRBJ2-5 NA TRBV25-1 CASATSGTPQETQYF TGTGCCAGCGCCACTAGCGGGACACCACAAGAGACCCAGTACTTC
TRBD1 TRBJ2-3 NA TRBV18 CASSPPGQGSTDTQYF TGTGCCAGCTCACCCCCGGGACAGGGAAGCACAGATACGCAGTATTTT
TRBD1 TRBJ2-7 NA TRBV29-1 CSVASGTGVDEQYF TGCAGCGTTGCGTCCGGGACAGGGGTCGACGAGCAGTACTTC
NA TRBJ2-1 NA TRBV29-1 CSVRTGNEQFF TGCAGCGTTCGGACGGGCAATGAGCAGTTCTTC
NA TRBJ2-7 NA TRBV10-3 CAISERGTSYEQYF TGTGCCATCAGTGAGAGGGGGACCTCCTACGAGCAGTACTTC
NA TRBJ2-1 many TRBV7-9 CASSLNRGEGNEQFF TGTGCCAGCAGCTTAAACCGGGGTGAGGGGAATGAGCAGTTCTTC
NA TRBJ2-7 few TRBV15 CATSRDPGDEQYF TGTGCCACCAGCAGAGATCCCGGGGACGAGCAGTACTTC
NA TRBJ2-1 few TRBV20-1 CSAMQGVSQFF TGCAGTGCTATGCAGGGTGTTTCGCAGTTCTTC
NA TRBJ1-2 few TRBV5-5 CASSLASRVGQNYGYTF TGTGCCAGCAGCTTGGCCTCTAGGGTAGGGCAGAACTATGGCTACACCTTC
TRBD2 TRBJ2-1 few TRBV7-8 CASSAESGSSYNEQFF TGTGCCAGCAGCGCGGAGAGCGGGAGCTCCTACAATGAGCAGTTCTTC
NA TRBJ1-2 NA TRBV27 CATTGGYGYTF TGTGCCACCACGGGAGGATATGGCTACACCTTC
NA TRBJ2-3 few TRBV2 CASTLPLGSYTQYF TGTGCCAGCACCCTCCCCCTCGGGTCATATACGCAGTATTTT
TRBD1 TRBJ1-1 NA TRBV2 CASSGDRWVGADTEAFF TGTGCCAGCAGTGGGGACAGGTGGGTTGGCGCGGACACTGAAGCTTTCTTT
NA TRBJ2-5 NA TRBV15 CATSASRIQETQYF TGTGCCACCAGCGCTAGTAGGATACAAGAGACCCAGTACTTC
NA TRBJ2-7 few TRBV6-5 CASSSLYYEQYF TGTGCCAGCAGTAGTCTATACTACGAGCAGTACTTC
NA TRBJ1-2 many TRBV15 CATQDGNYGYTF TGTGCCACTCAGGACGGAAACTATGGCTACACCTTC
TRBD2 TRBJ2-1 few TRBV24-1 CATSDPRSGTSGYNEQFF TGTGCCACCAGTGATCCCAGGTCCGGGACTAGCGGGTACAATGAGCAGTTCTTC
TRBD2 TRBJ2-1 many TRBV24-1 CATSDPSPVTSGNNEQFF TGTGCCACCAGTGATCCCTCCCCCGTGACTAGCGGGAACAATGAGCAGTTCTTC
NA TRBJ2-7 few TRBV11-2 CASGLGLSYEQYF TGTGCCAGCGGCCTTGGACTCTCCTACGAGCAGTACTTC